This TCR beta chain was profiled in a study of blood T cell repertoires in COVID-19. Cohort 3 donors were reported recovered after two negative PCRs, clearance, or symptom resolution. TCRdb's copy holds only in-frame clones and misses some; the assay was immunoSEQ multiplex PCR. The sample has over 300,000 clones; more than 75% are singletons. Germline V gives CDR1 SGHTS, CDR2 YDEGEE. This CDR3 comprises 14 residues. V gave up 2 bases and J gave up 4 bases; unmatched junction bases: 4. The sequence was obtained from a woman between 18 and 30 years old who had recovered from COVID-19. The chain is built from TRBV5-8 and TRBJ2-7, with 9 nucleotides matching TRBD1. The source material was PBMCs or T cells enriched from blood (not recorded which). The CDR3 here is CASSFGTGKYEQYF. In DNA form, the CDR3 reads TGTGCCAGCAGCTTTGGGACAGGGAAATACGAGCAGTACTTC.